A selection of T cell receptor beta chains follows, all from one sample in a study of beta chain features in type 1 diabetes. Generated by immunoSEQ multiplex PCR, the TCRdb table keeps only in-frame clones and is missing some. The data hold around 400,000 clones, with 10% to 15% observed a single time. Sequences were obtained from naive CD4+ T cells from blood. Receptors were obtained from a man in his late teens or twenties in good health. The CDR3 runs from the conserved cysteine through the conserved F or W. D genes are given only for firm matches. Expanded clones get a size class; other rows say once, few or many, or leave the size out.

clone size: few
D gene: TRBD1
J gene: TRBJ1-2
V gene: TRBV29-1
CDR3 protein: CSVEDIQGEGYTF

clone size: -
D gene: TRBD2
J gene: TRBJ2-1
V gene: TRBV18
CDR3 protein: CASSPGLGRNEQFF

clone size: -
D gene: -
J gene: TRBJ1-2
V gene: TRBV5-1
CDR3 protein: CASSLIEGNYGYTF

clone size: few
D gene: -
J gene: TRBJ2-7
V gene: TRBV5-1
CDR3 protein: CASSLHGQSPYEQYF

clone size: -
D gene: -
J gene: TRBJ2-2
V gene: TRBV4-3
CDR3 protein: CASSQAGTVLNTGELFF

clone size: -
D gene: TRBD1
J gene: TRBJ2-2
V gene: TRBV5-4
CDR3 protein: CASSLGTGTGELFF

clone size: -
D gene: TRBD2
J gene: TRBJ2-5
V gene: TRBV7-9
CDR3 protein: CASISSGDYQETQYF

clone size: many
D gene: -
J gene: TRBJ2-5
V gene: TRBV7-9
CDR3 protein: CASSLSPETQYF

clone size: few
D gene: -
J gene: TRBJ2-1
V gene: TRBV4-1
CDR3 protein: CASSQGLRVYNEQFF

clone size: few
D gene: TRBD1
J gene: TRBJ2-7
V gene: TRBV7-2
CDR3 protein: CASSLAAQGAGEQYF

clone size: -
D gene: -
J gene: TRBJ2-1
V gene: TRBV28
CDR3 protein: CASSLSGWIDEQFF

clone size: few
D gene: -
J gene: TRBJ2-3
V gene: TRBV7-9
CDR3 protein: CASSRGRNTDTQYF

clone size: few
D gene: -
J gene: TRBJ2-5
V gene: TRBV5-1
CDR3 protein: CASSWAGRYQETQYF

clone size: few
D gene: TRBD1
J gene: TRBJ1-6
V gene: TRBV4-3
CDR3 protein: CASSQLPGQGSPLHF

clone size: -
D gene: -
J gene: TRBJ2-5
V gene: TRBV5-1
CDR3 protein: CASSSQGQETQYF

clone size: -
D gene: TRBD2
J gene: TRBJ2-3
V gene: TRBV27
CDR3 protein: CASSTASSGPSTDTQYF

clone size: -
D gene: -
J gene: -
V gene: TRBV30
CDR3 protein: CAWSVGGTSYEQYF

clone size: few
D gene: -
J gene: TRBJ2-5
V gene: TRBV6-5
CDR3 protein: CASSSVAEETQYF

clone size: few
D gene: -
J gene: TRBJ2-1
V gene: TRBV18
CDR3 protein: CASSPALGRSYNEQFF

clone size: few
D gene: TRBD2
J gene: TRBJ2-3
V gene: TRBV30
CDR3 protein: CAWRHLAGGRDTQYF

clone size: -
D gene: -
J gene: TRBJ1-2
V gene: TRBV5-1
CDR3 protein: CASSFRPGQDNYGYTF

clone size: -
D gene: TRBD1
J gene: TRBJ2-3
V gene: TRBV5-6
CDR3 protein: CASSFPQGVRGTDTQYF

clone size: few
D gene: TRBD1
J gene: TRBJ1-2
V gene: TRBV30
CDR3 protein: CAWSGRTGHGYTF

clone size: -
D gene: -
J gene: TRBJ1-2
V gene: TRBV30
CDR3 protein: CAWSVRLRRANYGYTF

clone size: -
D gene: -
J gene: TRBJ1-2
V gene: TRBV6-5
CDR3 protein: CASREQGVNYGYTF

clone size: -
D gene: TRBD2
J gene: TRBJ2-1
V gene: TRBV25-1
CDR3 protein: CASSGPSGTSGSYNEQFF

clone size: few
D gene: TRBD2
J gene: TRBJ2-7
V gene: TRBV11-1
CDR3 protein: CASSPFGAGVDYEQYF

clone size: -
D gene: -
J gene: TRBJ1-2
V gene: TRBV7-2
CDR3 protein: CASSSVRGGGYTF

clone size: -
D gene: -
J gene: TRBJ2-7
V gene: TRBV25-1
CDR3 protein: CASTRDSNYEQYF

clone size: -
D gene: TRBD2
J gene: TRBJ2-7
V gene: TRBV2
CDR3 protein: CASRRLAGGSSYEQYF

clone size: few
D gene: TRBD2
J gene: TRBJ2-3
V gene: TRBV19
CDR3 protein: CASRRTSGTDTQYF

clone size: once
D gene: -
J gene: TRBJ1-1
V gene: TRBV20-1
CDR3 protein: CSGNGAIEAFF

clone size: -
D gene: TRBD2
J gene: TRBJ2-1
V gene: TRBV9
CDR3 protein: CASSVDLAGSNEQFF

clone size: few
D gene: -
J gene: TRBJ2-7
V gene: TRBV4-3
CDR3 protein: CASSQESRVGEQYF

clone size: -
D gene: TRBD1
J gene: TRBJ2-1
V gene: TRBV15
CDR3 protein: CATSRDRGFREQFF

clone size: -
D gene: TRBD1
J gene: TRBJ2-3
V gene: TRBV30
CDR3 protein: CAGGQANTDTQYF

clone size: few
D gene: -
J gene: TRBJ2-2
V gene: TRBV28
CDR3 protein: CASSLLLWRVKNTANTGELFF

clone size: -
D gene: -
J gene: TRBJ2-3
V gene: TRBV7-6
CDR3 protein: CASSSPPLRQYF

clone size: few
D gene: -
J gene: TRBJ1-4
V gene: TRBV9
CDR3 protein: CASNYRGTTNEKLFF

clone size: -
D gene: -
J gene: TRBJ2-7
V gene: TRBV27
CDR3 protein: CASSFGYEQYF

clone size: -
D gene: TRBD2
J gene: TRBJ2-1
V gene: TRBV6-5
CDR3 protein: CASTEGEGPVHEQFF

clone size: few
D gene: -
J gene: TRBJ2-5
V gene: TRBV29-1
CDR3 protein: CSVKPLATFQETQYF

clone size: -
D gene: -
J gene: TRBJ1-2
V gene: TRBV7-2
CDR3 protein: CASSNGQLYTF

clone size: few
D gene: TRBD1
J gene: TRBJ1-6
V gene: TRBV6-6
CDR3 protein: CASSYRGQNSPLHF

clone size: many
D gene: TRBD1
J gene: TRBJ2-5
V gene: TRBV23-1
CDR3 protein: CASSLNRGPYTQYF

clone size: few
D gene: TRBD2
J gene: TRBJ2-7
V gene: TRBV7-2
CDR3 protein: CASSLGTTSSYEQYF

clone size: -
D gene: -
J gene: TRBJ2-1
V gene: TRBV7-3
CDR3 protein: CASSTATGGWNEQFF

clone size: few
D gene: TRBD1
J gene: TRBJ1-5
V gene: TRBV6-5
CDR3 protein: CASSYQGAQPQHF

clone size: few
D gene: TRBD2
J gene: TRBJ2-5
V gene: TRBV7-2
CDR3 protein: CASSFYASGGSLETQYF

clone size: few
D gene: -
J gene: TRBJ2-5
V gene: TRBV5-4
CDR3 protein: CASSLAPTGGGETQYF

clone size: few
D gene: TRBD1
J gene: TRBJ1-1
V gene: TRBV5-4
CDR3 protein: CASSLLPGQEAFF

clone size: -
D gene: -
J gene: TRBJ1-1
V gene: TRBV20-1
CDR3 protein: CSARAPGEAFF